This entry lists 14 T cell receptor beta chains sequenced from one sample in a study of molecular identifiers for immune sequencing clone quantification. TCRdb ran MiXCR on the PCR reads and lists one entry per CDR3 protein. The sample holds about 640,000 distinct CDR3 sequences, just under 20% seen once. The sample was naive CD8+ T cells from blood, with Jurkat cell RNA spiked in. Documented subset: FACS-sorted CD8+CD4-CCR7+CD45RA+ naive T cells. The receptors originated from a human donor in good health. Some libraries in this study had Jurkat cell RNA spiked in.

Comments on this clonotype: A read error may be the cause here, since a much bigger clone is one base away. The chain has TRBV5-1 and TRBJ2-1; no clear D. Germline CDR1 is SGHRS and CDR2 is YFSETQ. The CDR3 is 15 amino acids. The CDR3 coding sequence is TGCGCCAGCAGCTTGGAAACGAGCTCCTACAATGAGCAGCTCTTC. Translating it yields CASSLETSSYNEQLF.

This clonotype was seen a few times. It may be a read error: a sequence one base away is much more abundant. The J gene is TRBJ1-1, the V gene TRBV7-2; a weak D match, TRBD1 (5 bases). V was clipped by 2 bases and J by 6 bases, with 13 bases between them. The CDR3 has 14 amino acids. Germline V gene sequence: CDR1 SGHTA, CDR2 FQGNSA. CDR3 DNA sequence: TGTGCCAGCAGCTTATCAGGGATCAACGCTGAAGCTTTCTTT. This translates into CASSLSGINAEAFF.

The chain employs TRBV12-3 or TRBV12-4 and TRBJ1-5; the match to TRBD1 covers 8 bases. V was clipped by 5 bases and J by 5 bases; unmatched bases: 5. CDR3 length: 14 amino acids. The CDR3 is CASSVGQAYQPQHF. CDR3 DNA: TGTGCCAGCAGTGTGGGACAGGCTTATCAGCCCCAGCATTTT.

This clonotype was seen ten or more times. The gene calls are TRBV12-3 or TRBV12-4 and TRBJ1-4; TRBD1 matches 12 bases. This CDR3 has 15 amino acids. V shed 6 bases, J shed 7 bases, and the junction held 6 bases outside the gene matches. The CDR3 DNA sequence: TGTGCCAGCAGAGGGACAGGGGGCTTTAGTGAAAAACTGTTTTTT. This gives the protein CASRGTGGFSEKLFF.

This clonotype has a count of ten or more. This chain joins TRBV4-1 and TRBJ2-7, with TRBD1 as a possible D gene (5 bases). This CDR3 is 13 amino acids long. Germline V gene data show CDR1 as MGHRA and CDR2 as YSYEKL. The V gene lost 5 bases and the J gene lost 2 bases, with 10 bases spanning the gap. The CDR3 DNA reads TGCGCCAGCAGCACGGGCAGGGCCTACGAGCAGTACTTC. Its protein product is CASSTGRAYEQYF.

There are many counts of this clonotype. The V and J genes are TRBV4-3 and TRBJ2-7; D perhaps matches TRBD1 (6 bases). The CDR3 has 16 amino acids. Germline V gene data show CDR1 as LGHNA and CDR2 as YSLEER. V was trimmed by 3 bases and J by 0 bases, leaving 15 bases between them. The CDR3 bases are TGCGCCAGCAGCCAGTCAGACAGGTCACCCTCCTACGAGCAGTACTTC. Residues: CASSQSDRSPSYEQYF.

There are a few counts of this clonotype. The rearrangement joins TRBV7-9 to TRBJ2-3; weak D call: TRBD2 (7 bases). Trimming shortened V by 5 bases and J by 2 bases, and 20 bases separated the two germline ends. The CDR3 totals 17 residues. CDR1 is SEHNR and CDR2 is FQNEAQ in the germline V gene (reference sequence). CDR3 nucleotide sequence: TGTGCCAGCAGCCTCCCCGAGGGGGGGAGTTACACAGATACGCAGTATTTT. Translated, it gives CASSLPEGGSYTDTQYF.

Ten or more counts support this clonotype. The chain employs TRBV27 and TRBJ2-3; D gene uncertain. Per the germline V gene, CDR1 is MNHEY and CDR2 is SMNVEV (reference sequence). V was shortened by 5 bases and J by 4 bases, with 10 bases between the two germline ends. CDR3 length equals 13 residues. The CDR3, as DNA: TGTGCCAGCAGTCTGAACTACCCAGATACGCAGTATTTT. Translation: CASSLNYPDTQYF.

This clonotype was counted ten times or more. In DNA form, the CDR3 reads TGTGCCAGCAGGGGTTTAGGACAGGGAGAAGAGACCCAGTACTTC. This encodes CASRGLGQGEETQYF. V and J are TRBV2 and TRBJ2-5, with 8 nucleotides matching TRBD1. Germline lookup yields CDR1 SNHLY and CDR2 FYNNEI. This CDR3 is built from 15 residues. Trimming at V came to 6 bases and at J to 3 bases, leaving 9 bases not matched to a gene.

Turning to this clonotype: One base away lies a much larger clone, so this may be a sequencing read error. The gene calls are TRBV28 and TRBJ1-5, with 7 positions matching TRBD1. This CDR3 spans 15 amino acids. After removal of 7 bases from V and 1 base from J, the junction contained 7 bases not matched to a gene. Germline CDR1 and CDR2: MDHEN and SYDVKM. The CDR3 region has the DNA TGTGCCAGCAAGCCTCAGGGGGAGAGCAATCAGCCCCAGCATTTT. Translating gives CASKPQGESNQPQHF. Supplemented by reference TRBV28 and TRBJ1-5, the full variable domain reads DVKVTQSSRYLVKRTGEKVFLECVQDMDHENMFWYRQDPGLGLRLIYFSYDVKMKEKGDIPEGYSVSREKKERFSLILESASTNQTSMYLCASKPQGESNQPQHFGDGTRLSIL.

Only a few counts were recorded for this clonotype. The CDR3 does not end in the conserved phenylalanine or tryptophan, so this is likely a read error. The CDR3, as DNA: TGTGTTACGCTTTGGTCTCTAAACACTGAAGCTTTCTCT. This gives the protein CVTLWSLNTEAFS. J is TRBJ1-1 and V is TRBV2; D gene unclear. This CDR3 is built from 13 residues. CDR1 is SNHLY, CDR2 FYNNEI, per germline.

This clonotype was detected ten times or more. J is TRBJ2-2 and V is TRBV19; D is undetermined. Looked up from germline, CDR1 is LNHDA and CDR2 is SQIVND (reference sequence). V lost 3 bases and J lost 4, with 6 bases in between. This CDR3 is 13 amino acids long. CDR3 nucleotide sequence: TGTGCCAGTAGTATTGCGGTCACCGGGGAGCTGTTTTTT. It encodes CASSIAVTGELFF.

At least ten counts were recorded for this clonotype. The V call is TRBV5-6, the J call TRBJ2-7; D remains unclear. CDR1 is SGHDT, CDR2 YYEEEE, per germline. This CDR3 has 13 amino acids. Between the trimmed V and J ends, which lost 2 bases and 1 base, there was a span of 7 bases. The CDR3 reads CASSFGVSYEQYF. The CDR3 region has the DNA TGTGCCAGCAGCTTTGGAGTATCCTACGAGCAGTACTTC.

The table lists this clonotype with a few counts. As DNA, the CDR3 is TGCGCCAGCAGCCAGGGATCCGGGACAGGAGCCTACAATGAGCAGTTCTTC. It is translated as CASSQGSGTGAYNEQFF. The V and J genes are TRBV4-3 and TRBJ2-1; 8 nucleotides align to TRBD1. V gave up 3 bases and J gave up 2 bases; unmatched junction bases: 9. The CDR3 contains 17 residues. Germline V gene lookup returns CDR1 LGHNA and CDR2 YSLEER.